The rows below give T cell receptor beta chains drawn from one sample of a study of tumor-infiltrating lymphocytes in primary liver carcinoma. TCRdb called the multiplex PCR reads again in MiXCR, with one record for every CDR3 protein. The sample has about 320,000 distinct CDR3 sequences; roughly 60% are singletons. Sequences were obtained from peripheral blood. The source is a woman in her thirties with primary liver carcinoma and hepatitis B virus infection. Both conserved end residues are part of each CDR3. A D gene is named only where the DNA matches it firmly. Size values are once, few and many counts, or a class for expanded clones, and some rows have none.

V gene	D gene	J gene	clone size	CDR3 protein	CDR3 DNA
TRBV6-6	TRBD1	TRBJ1-4	-	CASSTGTGDLSNEKLFF	TGTGCCAGCAGTACCGGGACAGGGGATTTGTCTAATGAAAAACTGTTTTTT
TRBV12-3/TRBV12-4	TRBD1	TRBJ1-1	once	CASSIQDRGKALF	TGTGCCAGCAGTATTCAAGACAGGGGTAAAGCTCTCTTT
TRBV29-1	-	TRBJ2-1	-	CSVAETSLQFF	TGTAGCGTCGCTGAGACTAGTTTGCAATTCTTC
TRBV7-9	TRBD1	TRBJ2-5	few	CASSFSLGQQETQYF	TGTGCCAGCAGCTTTTCTTTGGGACAGCAAGAGACCCAGTACTTC
TRBV30	TRBD2	TRBJ2-7	few	CAWRASGSYEQYF	TGTGCCTGGAGGGCTAGCGGGTCCTACGAGCAGTACTTC
TRBV6-5	-	TRBJ1-6	-	CASYTRTLGSPLHF	TGTGCCAGCTACACTCGGACTCTTGGTTCACCCCTCCACTTT
TRBV6-1	-	TRBJ1-1	few	CASSEVYNTEAFF	TGTGCCAGCAGTGAAGTCTACAACACTGAAGCTTTCTTT
TRBV6-1	-	TRBJ2-5	-	CATCFSPGETRYF	TGTGCCACGTGCTTTAGTCCGGGAGAGACCCGGTACTTC
TRBV7-9	-	TRBJ1-3	once	CASSLIADTIYF	TGTGCCAGCAGCTTAATAGCAGACACCATATATTTT
TRBV6-5	-	TRBJ2-2	-	CASTPWGAGELFF	TGTGCCAGCACCCCGTGGGGGGCCGGGGAGCTGTTTTTT
TRBV7-9	-	TRBJ2-7	-	CASSLSGATTYEQYF	TGTGCCAGCAGCTTATCCGGGGCCACCACCTACGAGCAGTACTTC
TRBV4-2	-	TRBJ2-7	few	CASSQEVGLAHEQYF	TGTGCCAGCAGCCAAGAGGTTGGTCTCGCGCACGAGCAGTACTTC
TRBV12-3/TRBV12-4	-	TRBJ2-1	-	CASRTSRSYYNEQFF	TGTGCCAGCAGGACAAGCAGATCGTACTACAATGAGCAGTTCTTC
TRBV6-2/TRBV6-3	-	TRBJ2-1	-	CASSYSGQIVLYDKQFF	TGTGCCAGCAGCTACTCGGGGCAGATAGTCCTTTACGATAAGCAGTTCTTC
TRBV6-1	-	TRBJ2-1	-	CASSEYLASYNEQFF	TGTGCCAGCAGTGAATATCTAGCCAGCTACAATGAGCAGTTCTTC
TRBV14	-	TRBJ1-2	-	CASSPRLRSANYGYTF	TGTGCCAGCAGCCCCCGTCTCCGCTCGGCGAACTATGGCTACACCTTC
TRBV7-9	TRBD1	TRBJ1-4	-	CASSAGQGLEKLFF	TGTGCCAGCAGCGCGGGACAGGGATTAGAAAAACTGTTTTTT
TRBV11-2	-	TRBJ2-1	-	CASSLDRSELFF	TGTGCCAGCAGCTTAGATCGGAGTGAGCTGTTCTTC
TRBV7-9	TRBD1	TRBJ1-4	-	CASSSIRQGPINEKLFF	TGTGCCAGCAGTTCTATCCGACAGGGCCCCATTAATGAAAAACTGTTTTTT
TRBV12-3/TRBV12-4	-	TRBJ2-1	few	CASSLVLEDYNEQFF	TGTGCCAGCAGTTTAGTTTTAGAGGACTACAATGAGCAGTTCTTC
TRBV6-5	TRBD1	TRBJ1-1	-	CASSNYRGLVNTEAFF	TGTGCCAGCAGTAACTACAGGGGGCTGGTTAACACTGAAGCTTTCTTT
TRBV6-5	-	TRBJ1-5	-	CASSYSEFRSNQPQHF	TGTGCCAGCAGTTACTCGGAATTTCGGAGCAATCAGCCCCAGCATTTT
TRBV13	-	TRBJ2-1	-	CASSLDSEERPNEQFF	TGTGCCAGCAGCTTAGACTCCGAGGAGCGGCCCAATGAGCAGTTCTTC
TRBV13	TRBD2	TRBJ2-7	-	CVSSFRITFSGIHEQYF	TGTGTCAGCAGCTTTAGGATTACCTTTAGCGGGATCCACGAGCAGTACTTC
TRBV6-1	-	TRBJ1-1	-	CTSSDMAGPNTEAFF	TGTACCAGCAGTGACATGGCAGGGCCGAACACTGAAGCTTTCTTT
TRBV6-5	-	TRBJ2-2	-	CASSRGIDATGELFF	TGTGCCAGCAGTAGAGGGATCGATGCCACCGGGGAGCTGTTTTTT
TRBV29-1	-	TRBJ1-3	many	CSVEGAGNTIYF	TGCAGCGTTGAAGGGGCTGGAAACACCATATATTTT
TRBV5-1	TRBD2	TRBJ2-3	few	CASSVREEADTQYF	TGCGCCAGCAGCGTGCGGGAGGAGGCAGATACGCAGTATTTT
TRBV9	TRBD1	TRBJ2-6	-	CASRADDRVGANVLTF	TGTGCCAGCAGGGCGGACGACAGGGTTGGGGCCAACGTCCTGACTTTC
TRBV11-2	-	TRBJ2-3	-	CASNLSGLADTQYF	TGTGCCAGCAACTTATCCGGACTCGCAGATACTCAGTATTTT
TRBV6-7	-	TRBJ1-5	-	CASSYSGQVRQPQHF	TGTGCCAGCAGTTACTCTGGACAAGTACGCCAGCCCCAGCATTTT
TRBV4-2	TRBD2	TRBJ2-3	-	CASSQEALAGAPLADTQYF	TGTGCCAGCAGCCAAGAGGCGTTAGCGGGAGCCCCGCTAGCAGATACGCAGTATTTT
TRBV7-9	-	TRBJ2-2	-	CASSLAIGGELFF	TGTGCCAGCAGCTTAGCGATCGGCGGGGAGCTGTTTTTT
TRBV2	-	TRBJ2-5	once	CASSIRTETQYF	TGTGCCAGCAGTATTAGAACAGAGACCCAGTACTTC
TRBV7-9	TRBD1	TRBJ1-4	-	CASSEKTGLDEKLLF	TGTGCCAGTAGCGAAAAGACAGGGCTGGATGAAAAACTGCTTTTT
TRBV12-3/TRBV12-4	-	TRBJ2-5	-	CTSSAYPGSEEAQYF	TGTACCAGCAGCGCCTACCCCGGGAGCGAAGAGGCCCAGTATTTC
TRBV6-6	TRBD2	TRBJ2-1	many	CASSWASGSPEQFF	TGTGCCAGCAGTTGGGCTAGCGGGAGCCCTGAGCAGTTCTTC
TRBV29-1	-	TRBJ2-7	many	CSVGSRGIAYEQYF	TGCAGCGTTGGATCCAGGGGAATTGCCTACGAGCAGTACTTC
TRBV6-5	TRBD1	TRBJ2-7	-	CASSYFPLARGRVSEQYF	TGTGCCAGCAGTTATTTTCCCCTTGCTAGGGGGCGCGTTAGCGAGCAGTACTTC
TRBV30	-	TRBJ2-3	-	CAWSVPFRYDTQYF	TGTGCCTGGAGTGTCCCGTTTAGGTACGATACGCAGTATTTT
TRBV7-9	-	TRBJ2-1	few	CASSPHGLRHEQFF	TGTGCCAGCAGCCCCCATGGGCTTAGGCATGAGCAGTTCTTC
TRBV6-1	-	TRBJ2-1	-	CASSLIGGTNSYNEQFF	TGTGCCAGCAGTTTAATAGGAGGGACAAACTCCTACAATGAGCAGTTCTTC
TRBV12-3/TRBV12-4	-	TRBJ1-5	-	CASNRPEDIEGLRELHIDTQHF	TGTGCCAGCAATCGGCCGGAGGATATTGAAGGTTTGCGGGAGCTTCATATAGATACGCAGCATTTT
TRBV7-8	-	TRBJ1-1	few	CASSLRVGAEAFF	TGTGCCAGCAGCTTAAGGGTTGGGGCTGAAGCTTTCTTT